The rows below give T cell receptor beta chains drawn from one sample of a study of control samples from healthy donors and cancer patients. Using immunoSEQ multiplex PCR, the repertoire was profiled, and TCRdb retains in-frame clones only, with some absent. The sample consists of about 130,000 clones, over 75% of them appearing once. The sequenced sample was blood. The receptors were sampled from a man between 18 and 35 years old in good health. Both conserved end residues are part of each CDR3. A D gene is named only where the DNA matches it firmly. For some rows the clone size is stated as once, few or many, or as a class when expanded; others skip it.

v_gene,d_gene,abundance,j_gene,CDR3nt,CDR3aa
TRBV2,.,.,TRBJ2-2,TGTGCCAGCATTATCCCGAGGCAGTCCTCAGGCGGGGAGCTGTTTTTT,CASIIPRQSSGGELFF
TRBV15,.,.,TRBJ2-3,TGTGCCACCGGAAAGCAGGGGCGGTATGCTACGCAGTATTTT,CATGKQGRYATQYF
TRBV7-6,.,once,TRBJ1-1,TGTGCCAGCAGCTCCGATACGGGACAGAACACTGAAGCTTTCTTT,CASSSDTGQNTEAFF
TRBV9,.,.,TRBJ2-7,TGTGCCAGCAGCCCTTGGACTACTCCGTATTACGAGCAGTACTTC,CASSPWTTPYYEQYF
TRBV24-1,.,.,TRBJ2-3,TGTGCCACCAGTGATCCTACGGCAGATACGCAGTATTTT,CATSDPTADTQYF
TRBV11-2,.,.,TRBJ1-1,TGTGCCAGCAGCTTCGGGGGAGTCGCCCGCACTGAAGCTTTCTTT,CASSFGGVARTEAFF
TRBV13,TRBD1,once,TRBJ2-4,TGTGCCAGCAGCCAGACAGGGTTAAAAAACATTCAGTACTTC,CASSQTGLKNIQYF
TRBV10-3,.,.,TRBJ2-2,TGTGCCATCAGTGTGGACACCGGGGAGCTGTTTTTT,CAISVDTGELFF
TRBV10-3,.,.,TRBJ1-2,TGTGCCATCAGGTCGGACAGTTGGAATTATGGCTACACCTTC,CAIRSDSWNYGYTF
TRBV5-4,.,.,TRBJ1-4,TGTGCCAGCAGCTTGCAGCTTAATGAAAAACTGTTTTTT,CASSLQLNEKLFF
TRBV7-9,.,.,TRBJ2-1,TGTGCCAGCAGCTTACCCCGGAATGAGCAGTTCTTC,CASSLPRNEQFF
TRBV7-8,TRBD2,.,TRBJ2-1,TGTGCCAGCAGCCCCAGCGGGAACTCTTACTACAATGAGCAGTTCTTC,CASSPSGNSYYNEQFF
TRBV27,TRBD1,.,TRBJ2-7,TGTGCCAGCAGTCCGGCACGACAGGGTTACGAGCAGTACTTC,CASSPARQGYEQYF
TRBV6-4,TRBD1,.,TRBJ1-2,TGTGCCAGCAGTGACGATATAGGGGGCCGAGGCTACACCTTC,CASSDDIGGRGYTF
TRBV12-3/TRBV12-4,.,.,TRBJ2-3,TGTGCCAGCACCCTTAGCACAGATACGCAGTATTTT,CASTLSTDTQYF
TRBV6-4,TRBD1,.,TRBJ2-3,TGTGCCAGCAGTGACGGGACAGGGCAGGGAGATACGCAGTATTTT,CASSDGTGQGDTQYF
TRBV12-5,.,.,TRBJ2-2,TGTGCTAGTTCCACGGACAGCCGCACCGGGGAGCTGTTTTTT,CASSTDSRTGELFF
TRBV7-8,.,once,TRBJ1-4,TGTGCCAGCAGCTTAGGGATGCGGGTGACCGAAGAAAAACTGTTTTTT,CASSLGMRVTEEKLFF
TRBV21-1,.,few,TRBJ1-2,TGTGCCAGCAGCGGCCGGGACAGAAATTCCCTTAACTATGGCTACACCTTC,CASSGRDRNSLNYGYTF
TRBV5-1,.,few,TRBJ1-2,TGCGCCAGCAGCTTGGAAAGGAGCCTAGGGAATGGCTACACCTTC,CASSLERSLGNGYTF
TRBV4-1,.,.,TRBJ2-7,TGCGCCAGCAGCCTTTTCGCCGGGACGCCGTCCTACGAGCAGTACTTC,CASSLFAGTPSYEQYF
TRBV5-4,TRBD1,.,TRBJ1-1,TGTGCCAGCAGCTTACAGGGGGGCACTGAAGCTTTCTTT,CASSLQGGTEAFF
TRBV27,.,.,TRBJ2-1,TGTGCCAGCAGCCCGGGACTCCCGACCTACAATGAGCAGTTCTTC,CASSPGLPTYNEQFF
TRBV9,.,once,TRBJ1-2,TGTGCCAGCTCCCAGACGGACTATGGCTACACCTTC,CASSQTDYGYTF
TRBV7-6,.,once,TRBJ2-7,TGTGCCAGCAGCTTAAGTTCAACAGACGACACCTACGAGCAGTACTTC,CASSLSSTDDTYEQYF
TRBV11-2,.,.,TRBJ1-1,TGTGCCAGCAGCCCTAACTCAGGGAGGGTGAACACTGAAGCTTTCTTT,CASSPNSGRVNTEAFF
TRBV9,TRBD2,.,TRBJ2-7,TGTGCCAGCAGCGGGAGACTAGCGGGCGCCACCTACGAGCAGTACTTC,CASSGRLAGATYEQYF
TRBV28,TRBD1,.,TRBJ1-2,TGTGCCAGCCGGGACAGGGGGCCCTATGGCTACACCTTC,CASRDRGPYGYTF
TRBV9,.,.,TRBJ2-1,TGTGCCAGCAGCGTAGGGGCGGGATCCTACAATGAGCAGTTCTTC,CASSVGAGSYNEQFF
TRBV7-9,TRBD1,.,TRBJ2-7,TGTGCCAGCAGCACCCGGGACAGTCCGACCTACGAGCAGTACTTC,CASSTRDSPTYEQYF
TRBV7-9,.,.,TRBJ2-7,TGTGCCAGCAGCTCTTACGGTGGACAGCTCGGGTCCCACGAGCAGTACTTC,CASSSYGGQLGSHEQYF
TRBV5-4,TRBD2,.,TRBJ2-1,TGTGCCAGCAGCTTGGGGGGACTAGCGGGTCAAAATGAGCAGTTCTTC,CASSLGGLAGQNEQFF
TRBV5-6,.,.,TRBJ1-2,TGTGCCAGCAGCTCTGGTCCTAACTCTAACTATGGCTACACCTTC,CASSSGPNSNYGYTF
TRBV9,.,.,TRBJ1-6,TGTGCCAGCAGCGTAAGAAGTACAGTGAATTCACCCCTCCACTTT,CASSVRSTVNSPLHF
TRBV28,.,.,TRBJ1-1,TGTGCCAGCAGTCGTGACCCTAGGAACGCTGAAGCTTTCTTT,CASSRDPRNAEAFF
TRBV10-3,.,.,TRBJ2-2,TGTGCCATCCCGCAGTCAGGGGAATATCGGGCCGGGGAGCTGTTTTTT,CAIPQSGEYRAGELFF
TRBV19,.,.,TRBJ2-3,TGTGCCAGTAGAAGACGAGGAGGGGACACAGATACGCAGTATTTT,CASRRRGGDTDTQYF
TRBV28,.,.,TRBJ1-5,TGTGCCAGCAGCTCGGTGGGTCAGCCCCAGCATTTT,CASSSVGQPQHF
TRBV7-2,.,.,TRBJ1-4,TGTGCCAGCAGCTTAAGGGCCGGAAAAGAAAAACTGTTTTTT,CASSLRAGKEKLFF
TRBV9,.,.,TRBJ1-5,TGTGCCAGCAGCGTACAAGGGGATCAGCCCCAGCATTTT,CASSVQGDQPQHF
TRBV27,TRBD2,.,TRBJ2-6,TGTGCCAGCAGTCCCCAGACTAGCCCTGGGGCCAACGTCCTGACTTTC,CASSPQTSPGANVLTF
TRBV5-1,TRBD1,.,TRBJ2-7,TGCGCCAGCAGCCATTCCGGGACAGGACTGTACGAGCAGTACTTC,CASSHSGTGLYEQYF
TRBV19,TRBD2,.,TRBJ2-1,TGTGCCAGTAGTATTCTTCCTAGCGGGAGACTTCATGAGCAGTTCTTC,CASSILPSGRLHEQFF
TRBV2,TRBD2,once,TRBJ2-3,TGTGCCAGCAGTGAAGTGGGGACTAGCGCTTATACGCAGTATTTT,CASSEVGTSAYTQYF
TRBV11-1,.,.,TRBJ1-2,TGTGCCAGCAGCTTAGGCCAGGGGAACTATGGCTACACCTTC,CASSLGQGNYGYTF
TRBV7-9,.,once,TRBJ1-1,TGTGCCAGCAGCTTAGACAGGGTGAACACTGAAGCTTTCTTT,CASSLDRVNTEAFF
TRBV10-2,TRBD1,.,TRBJ1-2,TGCGCCAGCAGTGAGTTGGGGACAGGGACCTATGGCTACACCTTC,CASSELGTGTYGYTF
TRBV27,.,.,TRBJ2-5,TGTGCCAGCAGTTCGTTTACCAGAGAGAGCTCTGGGGAGACCCAGTACTTC,CASSSFTRESSGETQYF
TRBV12-3/TRBV12-4,.,.,TRBJ1-5,TGTGCCAGCAGTTCCGCGGGGCCCCAGCATTTT,CASSSAGPQHF
TRBV6-2/TRBV6-3,TRBD2,.,TRBJ2-7,TGTGCCAGCAGTTCCCCGGGACTAGCGGGAGGTACCTCCTACGAGCAGTACTTC,CASSSPGLAGGTSYEQYF
TRBV7-9,.,.,TRBJ2-7,TGTGCCAGCAGCTTAGAGGGGGGAGGCTCCTACGAGCAGTACTTC,CASSLEGGGSYEQYF
TRBV18,TRBD1,.,TRBJ2-4,TGTGCCAGCTCACCAAATACGGGACAGGGGTCCATTCAGTACTTC,CASSPNTGQGSIQYF
TRBV7-3,.,.,TRBJ1-5,TGTGCCAGCAGCTTAGACAGTGATCAGCCCCAGCATTTT,CASSLDSDQPQHF